One sample yielded the 18 T cell receptor beta chains listed below, sequenced in a study of blood T cells in healthy people across ages. Primed by a sample-barcoded 5' primer and a J-beta primer mix, a second PCR proceeded for roughly 6 to 12 cycles. TCRdb used MiXCR to reprocess the 5' RACE reads, holding one entry per CDR3 protein. This table has over a million distinct CDR3 sequences, approximately 59% appearing once. The source material was blood. The receptors shown here come from a man younger than 30 in good health.

This chain joins TRBV25-1 and TRBJ1-3; D remains ambiguous. This CDR3 has 12 amino acids. CDR1 and CDR2 from the germline V gene are MGHDK and SYGVNS. Trimming removed 7 bases at V and 9 bases at J, with 13 bases between. CDR3 sequence: CASNGPVGTIYF. The CDR3 nucleotides are TGTGCCAGCAATGGGCCTGTTGGCACCATATATTTT.

J is TRBJ2-5 and V is TRBV20-1; D perhaps matches TRBD1 (6 bases). With 3 bases removed from V and 5 bases from J, the gap between germline ends came to 19 bases. The CDR3 runs 15 residues. The germline gives CDR1 DFQATT, CDR2 SNEGSKA (reference sequence). CDR3 DNA sequence: TGCAGTGCTAGCCCCACTAGAGGGGGTCCCGAGACCCAGTACTTC. Protein: CSASPTRGGPETQYF.

This rearrangement joins TRBV6-6 to TRBJ1-1, with D tentatively TRBD1 (5 bases). There are 14 residues in the CDR3. Germline values: CDR1 MNHNY, CDR2 SVGAGI (reference sequence). With 8 bases removed from V and 4 bases from J, the gap between germline ends came to 17 bases. CDR3 sequence: CASQLSGGTTEAFF. The DNA for the CDR3 is TGTGCCAGCCAACTCAGCGGGGGGACCACTGAAGCTTTCTTT.

V and J are TRBV20-1 and TRBJ1-1; D uncertain. The germline gives CDR1 DFQATT, CDR2 SNEGSKA (reference sequence). The CDR3 sequence is 14 residues long. Trimming shortened V by 2 bases and J by 2 bases, and 12 bases separated the two germline ends. The CDR3 reads CSARSWRVNTEAFF. CDR3 coding DNA: TGCAGTGCTAGAAGTTGGAGGGTTAACACTGAAGCTTTCTTT.

The chain links TRBV11-2 to TRBJ2-3, with 12 bases fitting TRBD2. CDR1 and CDR2 (germline): SGHAT, FQNNGV. V shed 6 bases, J shed 4 bases, and the junction held 11 bases outside the gene matches. The CDR3 is made up of 17 amino acids. The CDR3 sequence: CASSSRLAGELADTQYF. The CDR3 nucleotides read TGTGCCAGCAGTTCCAGACTAGCGGGAGAGCTCGCAGATACGCAGTATTTT.

V and J are TRBV4-2 and TRBJ2-7; D could derive from TRBD1 or TRBD2 (6 bases each). Between the trimmed V and J ends, which lost 4 bases and 7 bases, there was a span of 32 bases. The germline V gene encodes CDR1 LGHNA and CDR2 YNFKEQ. The CDR3 spans 19 residues. The CDR3 bases are TGTGCCAGCAGCCTCCCTAACCGACTAGGACAGAAAAGCCGGGGGGAGCAGTACTTC. Translation: CASSLPNRLGQKSRGEQYF.

The V gene is TRBV4-2, the J gene TRBJ2-4; TRBD2 agrees at 8 bases. CDR3 size: 14 residues. Germline V gives CDR1 LGHNA, CDR2 YNFKEQ. Trimming at V came to 0 bases and at J to 13 bases, leaving 8 bases not matched to a gene. CDR3 sequence: CASSQDRGGREQYF. The CDR3 coding sequence is TGTGCCAGCAGCCAAGATCGGGGGGGCCGGGAGCAGTACTTC.

The chain recombines TRBV20-1 with TRBJ2-7; maybe TRBD2 (6 bases). CDR1 is DFQATT, CDR2 SNEGSKA, per germline (reference sequence). Trimming took off 5 bases at V and 2 bases at J, with 13 bases between the two ends. The CDR3 extends over 13 amino acids. The CDR3 DNA reads as TGCAGTGCTTCCGGTTCGGGAGCCTACGAGCAGTACTTC. Its protein is CSASGSGAYEQYF.

This clonotype has just a few counts. V usage is TRBV9 and J usage is TRBJ2-1; no clear D gene. The length of the CDR3 is 14 residues. Germline lookup yields CDR1 SGDLS and CDR2 YYNGEE. Trimming cost V 6 bases and J 9 bases, with 19 bases left between them. The CDR3 region has the DNA TGTGCCAGCACCCCCGGATATTCGGGTCCTGAGCAGTTCTTC. The encoded protein is CASTPGYSGPEQFF.

This clonotype showed up just a few times. The gene calls are TRBV29-1 and TRBJ1-5; D is unresolved. V lost 6 bases, J lost 4 bases, and 13 bases lay in between. The CDR3 is 13 amino acids. CDR1 is SQVTM, CDR2 ANQGSEA, per germline. This CDR3 reads CSVAGGANQPQHF. In nucleotides, the CDR3 is TGCAGCGTCGCTGGAGGAGCTAATCAGCCCCAGCATTTT.

This clonotype was recorded many times. The CDR3 nucleotides read TGCAGTGCGGTTGCGGGGCTAGCGGTCTACAATGAGCAGTTCTTC. Protein sequence: CSAVAGLAVYNEQFF. The V call is TRBV20-1, the J call TRBJ2-1; 7 positions match TRBD2. Germline V gene lookup returns CDR1 DFQATT and CDR2 SNEGSKA (reference sequence). The ends lost 6 bases at V and 3 bases at J; junction bases unmatched: 11. The CDR3 contains 15 residues.

This clonotype was counted a single time. The V call is TRBV18, the J call TRBJ2-1, with TRBD2 matching over 7 bases. CDR1 KGHSH and CDR2 LQKENI come from the germline V gene. CDR3 length: 16 residues. With V trimmed by 4 bases and J by 3 bases, 9 bases remained unmatched. The CDR3 DNA is TGTGCCAGCTCACGGGCCACTAGCGAACTCTACAATGAGCAGTTCTTC. Residues: CASSRATSELYNEQFF. The whole variable domain, remainder taken from reference TRBV18 and TRBJ2-1, is NAGVMQNPRHLVRRRGQEARLRCSPMKGHSHVYWYRQLPEEGLKFMVYLQKENIIDESGMPKERFSAEFPKEGPSILRIQQVVRGDSAAYFCASSRATSELYNEQFFGPGTRLTVL.

This sequence joins TRBV20-1 and TRBJ1-2; D not certain. Germline V gene data show CDR1 as DFQATT and CDR2 as SNEGSKA (reference sequence). Trimming pared 0 bases from V and 7 bases from J, leaving 3 bases between. The CDR3 runs to 10 residues. The CDR3 coding sequence is TGCAGTGCTAGAGATCCTGGCTACACCTTC. It yields the protein CSARDPGYTF.

The chain couples TRBV5-1 to TRBJ1-1, with TRBD1 identical over 8 bases. Germline-derived CDR1 and CDR2 are SGHRS and YFSETQ. The CDR3 consists of 12 residues. V was clipped by 6 bases and J by 7 bases; unmatched bases: 5. DNA for the CDR3: TGCGCCAGCACCCGGACAGGGAATGAAGCTTTCTTT. This codes for CASTRTGNEAFF. Together with reference TRBV5-1 and TRBJ1-1, the CDR3 gives the full variable domain: KAGVTQTPRYLIKTRGQQVTLSCSPISGHRSVSWYQQTPGQGLQFLFEYFSETQRNKGNFPGRFSGRQFSNSRSEMNVSTLELGDSALYLCASTRTGNEAFFGQGTRLTVV.

This rearrangement joins TRBV4-3 to TRBJ1-2, with a possible D match to TRBD1 (6 bases). From germline, CDR1 is LGHNA and CDR2 YSLEER. The CDR3 runs to 15 residues. Trimming shortened V by 1 base and J by 2 bases, and 11 bases separated the two germline ends. The CDR3 DNA sequence: TGCGCCAGCAGCCAAGTTGCACAGGGCAACTATGGCTACACCTTC. Its translation: CASSQVAQGNYGYTF.

The chain carries TRBV3-1 and TRBJ1-1, with D possibly matching TRBD1 (5 bases). The CDR3 is 12 amino acids. V lost 3 bases to trimming and J lost 5 bases, with 7 bases between them. The germline gives CDR1 LGHDT, CDR2 YNNKEL (reference sequence). The CDR3 loop reads CASSQWGTEAFF. The CDR3 DNA follows: TGTGCCAGCAGCCAGTGGGGGACTGAAGCTTTCTTT.

V and J are TRBV14 and TRBJ2-3; D possibly corresponds to TRBD2 (5 bases). Trimming cost V 4 bases and J 0 bases, with 11 bases left between them. The CDR3 extends over 15 amino acids. CDR1 is SGHDN, CDR2 FVKESK, per germline. Here the CDR3 reads CASSRDYLSTDTQYF. DNA for the CDR3: TGTGCCAGCAGCCGAGACTACTTAAGCACAGATACGCAGTATTTT.

Here the CDR3 reads CASSSLGPGIEGQYF. The DNA for the CDR3 is TGTGCCAGCAGTTCATTGGGTCCCGGAATCGAAGGGCAGTACTTC. The chain joins TRBV27 to TRBJ2-5, with D hard to call. Deletions cut 4 bases from V and 11 bases from J, with 23 bases between. The CDR3 runs to 15 residues. Germline assignment: CDR1 MNHEY and CDR2 SMNVEV (reference sequence).